This T cell receptor (beta chain) derives from a study of T-cell memory formation after mild COVID-19 (dated by TCRdb to about 2021). As for the study more broadly: TCR sequence clusters from the two donors were found to be largely donor specific. T-cell clones expanding and contracting after mild COVID-19 in two donors were tracked by longitudinal TCRalpha and TCRbeta repertoire sequencing. The cohort was made up of two young adult volunteers, one female and one male, who were previously healthy. Broader findings and caveats from the paper: Whether the second-wave clones peaking on day 37 were SARS-CoV-2 specific was not confirmed. Only a couple of mild cases were covered by the study, and larger cohorts that include severe cases with pre-infection samples were considered necessary. Some responding clones were detected in pre-infection memory, which suggested that pre-existing cross-reactive memory T cells had joined the SARS-CoV-2 response. Contracting CD4+ clones were located mainly in the CM and EM memory subsets, whereas CD8+ clones were found to be enriched in EMRA. From day 15 to 85, contracting clones showed balanced CD4/CD8 phenotypes, whereas a second wave of clones that expanded from day 15 to 37 leaned towards CD4+.

Data came from an Illumina NovaSeq 6000. TCRalpha and TCRbeta cDNA libraries were built by 5'RACE with constant-segment primers, adding sample barcodes and unique molecular identifiers. RNA was extracted from every sample with Trizol reagent. The libraries were amplified in two PCR steps, and the second step added a second sample barcode and Illumina TruSeq adapters. Libraries were sequenced on an Illumina NovaSeq with 2 x 150 bp paired-end reads. The study's own analysis went as follows. With migec v1.2.7, reads were demultiplexed and then collapsed into UMI-guided consensus sequences. Using mixcr v2.1.11, UMI consensuses were aligned to TRA and TRB V and J templates and then assembled into clonotypes. Clonotypes were classified as expanded or contracted when called significant by both edgeR and NoisET, with noise models trained on biological replicates. For edgeR calls, a false discovery rate-adjusted p below 0.01 and a log2 fold-change threshold of 1 were applied. As an exploratory analysis of dynamics, PCA with hierarchical clustering was applied to max-normalized trajectories of the 1000 most abundant clonotypes. Separately sequenced CD4+ and CD8+ repertoires were used to assign a CD4 or CD8 phenotype to each responding clone. TCRdb reprocessed the public reads (quality trimming at Q25 with fastp, clone calling with MiXCR) and kept in-frame beta chains. Every distinct CDR3 protein forms one entry, paired with its most common genes and DNA. TCRdb, rather than the study authors, made the V and J calls. The sample table contains 400,000 to 500,000 distinct CDR3 sequences; only one count was recorded for around 20% of them. The ten largest account for around 8% of the sample.

Ficoll-Paque density gradient centrifugation was the method used to isolate PBMCs. As regards this clonotype: This receptor's antigen is unknown. Base qualities are not at hand, and no much larger clone is one base apart.

The CDR1 and CDR2 encoded by the germline V gene are KGHSH and LQKENI. The CDR3 holds 15 amino acids from the cysteine to the phenylalanine. CDR3 DNA only is kept here, 45 bases in frame from base 1. Trimming takes 0 bases off V and 2 bases off J; junction bases not matched to a gene: 2. This TCR came from an adult woman who had mild COVID-19 (a few samples of this study predate the infection). The sample titles of this study are shuffled in the database, so cell type and time point are left out; the donor was told from shared clones. The sequencing sample was made of PBMCs or a T cell subset sorted from them (not recorded which). The chain is encoded by TRBV18 joined to TRBJ2-7; 9 bases in between match TRBD2. The CDR3 reads as follows: CASSPPSGSPYEQYF. The DNA is as follows: TGTGCCAGCTCACCACCTAGCGGGAGCCCCTACGAGCAGTACTTC.